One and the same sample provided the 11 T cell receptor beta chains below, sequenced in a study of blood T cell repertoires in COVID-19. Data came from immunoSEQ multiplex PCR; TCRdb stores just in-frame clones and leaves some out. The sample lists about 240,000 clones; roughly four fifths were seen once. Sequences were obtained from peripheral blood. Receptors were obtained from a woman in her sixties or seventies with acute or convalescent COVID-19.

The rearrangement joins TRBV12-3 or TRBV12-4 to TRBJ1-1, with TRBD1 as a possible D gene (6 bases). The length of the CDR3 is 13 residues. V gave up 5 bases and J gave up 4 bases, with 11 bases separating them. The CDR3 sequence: CASSPMGATEAFF. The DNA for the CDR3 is TGTGCCAGCAGTCCCATGGGGGCCACTGAAGCTTTCTTT.

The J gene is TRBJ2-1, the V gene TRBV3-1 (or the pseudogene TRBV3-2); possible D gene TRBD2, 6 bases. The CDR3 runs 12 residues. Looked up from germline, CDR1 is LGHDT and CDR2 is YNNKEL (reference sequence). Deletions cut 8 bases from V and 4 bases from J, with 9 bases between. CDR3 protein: CASGGLYNEQFF. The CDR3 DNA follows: TGTGCCAGCGGGGGACTGTACAATGAGCAGTTCTTC.

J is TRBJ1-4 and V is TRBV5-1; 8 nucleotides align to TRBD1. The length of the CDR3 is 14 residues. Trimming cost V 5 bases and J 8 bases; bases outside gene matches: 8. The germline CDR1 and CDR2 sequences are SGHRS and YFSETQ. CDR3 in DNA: TGCGCCAGCAGATCGGGGACAGGAGGGGAAAAACTGTTTTTT. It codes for CASRSGTGGEKLFF.

The DNA for the CDR3 is TGCGCCAGCAGCTTGCCGGGGACAGGGCTTGCTGAAGCTTTCTTT. It encodes CASSLPGTGLAEAFF. The chain employs TRBV5-1 and TRBJ1-1, with 9 bases aligning to TRBD1. There are 15 residues in the CDR3. V shed 1 base and J 6 bases; nucleotides not matched to a gene: 7. Per the germline V gene, CDR1 is SGHRS and CDR2 is YFSETQ.

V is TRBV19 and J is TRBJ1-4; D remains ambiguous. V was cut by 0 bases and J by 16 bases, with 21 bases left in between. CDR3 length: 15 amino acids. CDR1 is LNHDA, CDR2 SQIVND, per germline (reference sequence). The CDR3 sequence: CASSIERSLFRERFF. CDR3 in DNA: TGTGCCAGTAGTATAGAGAGGTCCCTCTTTCGTGAGAGGTTTTTT.

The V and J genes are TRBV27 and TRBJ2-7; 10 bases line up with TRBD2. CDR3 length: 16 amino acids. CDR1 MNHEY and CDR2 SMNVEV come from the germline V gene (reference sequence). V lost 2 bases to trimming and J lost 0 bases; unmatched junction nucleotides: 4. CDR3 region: CASSLLAGDPSYEQYF. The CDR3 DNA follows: TGTGCCAGCAGTTTACTAGCGGGGGATCCCTCCTACGAGCAGTACTTC.

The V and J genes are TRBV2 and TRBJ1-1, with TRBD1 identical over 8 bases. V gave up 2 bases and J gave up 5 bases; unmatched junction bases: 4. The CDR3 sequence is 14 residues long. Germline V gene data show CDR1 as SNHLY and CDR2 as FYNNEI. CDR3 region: CASSEQGARTEAFF. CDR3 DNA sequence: TGTGCCAGCAGTGAACAGGGGGCGCGAACTGAAGCTTTCTTT.

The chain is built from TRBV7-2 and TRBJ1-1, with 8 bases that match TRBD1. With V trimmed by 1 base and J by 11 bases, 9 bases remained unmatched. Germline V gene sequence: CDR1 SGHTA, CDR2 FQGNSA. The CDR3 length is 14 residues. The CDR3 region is CASSLVQGVRSAFF. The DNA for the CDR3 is TGTGCCAGCAGCTTAGTACAGGGGGTTCGGAGCGCTTTCTTT. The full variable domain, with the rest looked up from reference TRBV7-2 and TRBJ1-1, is GAGVSQSPSNKVTEKGKDVELRCDPISGHTALYWYRQSLGQGLEFLIYFQGNSAPDKSGLPSDRFSAERTGGSVSTLTIQRTQQEDSAVYLCASSLVQGVRSAFFGQGTRLTVV.

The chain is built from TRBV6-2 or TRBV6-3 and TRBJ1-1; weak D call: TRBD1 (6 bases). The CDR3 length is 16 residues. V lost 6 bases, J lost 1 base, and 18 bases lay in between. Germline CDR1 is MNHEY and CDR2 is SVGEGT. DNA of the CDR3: TGTGCCAGCAGCCCCTCCCAGGGGCGCTCGAACACTGAAGCTTTCTTT. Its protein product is CASSPSQGRSNTEAFF.

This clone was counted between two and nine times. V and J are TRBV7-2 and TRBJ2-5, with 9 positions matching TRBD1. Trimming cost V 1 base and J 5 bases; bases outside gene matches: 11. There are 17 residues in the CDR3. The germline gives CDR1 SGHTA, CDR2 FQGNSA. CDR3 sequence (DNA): TGTGCCAGCAGCTTAGGGGCCTTACAGGGGGCTAAGGAGACCCAGTACTTC. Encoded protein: CASSLGALQGAKETQYF.

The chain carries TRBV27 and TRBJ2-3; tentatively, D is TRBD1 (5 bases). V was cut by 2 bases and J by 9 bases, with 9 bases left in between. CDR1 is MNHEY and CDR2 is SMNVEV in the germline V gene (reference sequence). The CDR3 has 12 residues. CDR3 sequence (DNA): TGTGCCAGCAGTTTAGAAAGGGGAACGCAGTATTTT. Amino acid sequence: CASSLERGTQYF.